A selection of T cell receptor beta chains follows, all from one sample in a study of early T cells in non-severe SARS-CoV-2 infection. TCRdb fed the 5' RACE reads into MiXCR, producing one record per CDR3 protein. This sample has 55,000 to 75,000 distinct CDR3 sequences; approximately 10% occur once, and the top ten carry 1.2%. The sequencing input was whole blood. The source is an adult who was a healthcare worker with PCR-confirmed SARS-CoV-2 infection or an uninfected control (not recorded which). The CDR3 runs from the conserved cysteine through the conserved F or W. The D gene is left open where the match is weak. Clone size appears in some rows only: once, few, many, or a class for an expanded clone.

CDR3 protein,CDR3 DNA,D gene,V gene,clone size,J gene
CASSYRRQADEQFF,TGTGCCAGCAGCTACCGACGACAGGCGGATGAGCAGTTCTTC,-,TRBV7-2,many,TRBJ2-1
CASSRQGINIQYF,TGTGCCAGCAGTCGCCAGGGGATAAACATTCAGTACTTC,-,TRBV12-3/TRBV12-4,-,TRBJ2-4
CASSQDGSGTQETQYF,TGTGCCAGCAGCCAAGACGGCTCAGGGACCCAAGAGACCCAGTACTTC,-,TRBV4-2,-,TRBJ2-5
CASSPRGDPDTQYF,TGTGCCAGCAGCCCCAGGGGCGATCCAGATACGCAGTATTTT,-,TRBV7-8,-,TRBJ2-3
CATSDYRQGSDTQYF,TGTGCCACCAGTGATTATAGACAGGGGTCAGATACGCAGTATTTT,TRBD1,TRBV24-1,-,TRBJ2-3
CASSLGSTGNTIYF,TGTGCCAGCAGTTTAGGGAGTACTGGAAACACCATATATTTT,-,TRBV27,many,TRBJ1-3
CASSLRVRDIAFSGANVLTF,TGCGCCAGCAGCTTGAGGGTAAGGGACATCGCCTTCTCTGGGGCCAACGTCCTGACTTTC,-,TRBV5-1,few,TRBJ2-6
CASSQVQGANSPLHF,TGTGCCAGCAGCCAAGTACAAGGGGCTAATTCACCCCTCCACTTT,-,TRBV4-2,few,TRBJ1-6
CATSRVTGGITDTQYF,TGTGCCACCAGCAGAGTGACGGGGGGGATCACAGATACGCAGTATTTT,TRBD2,TRBV15,few,TRBJ2-3
CASSYVAGADNEQFF,TGTGCCAGCAGCTACGTAGCGGGGGCGGACAATGAGCAGTTCTTC,TRBD2,TRBV7-6,few,TRBJ2-1
CASSANRTAFKNIQYF,TGTGCCAGCAGTGCCAACCGGACAGCTTTTAAAAACATTCAGTACTTC,-,TRBV12-3/TRBV12-4,-,TRBJ2-4
CASSFSGGGNYGYTF,TGTGCCAGCAGCTTTTCAGGGGGCGGGAACTATGGCTACACCTTC,TRBD1,TRBV7-2,-,TRBJ1-2
CASSLGDSSYNEQFF,TGTGCCAGCAGCTTAGGGGACAGCTCCTACAATGAGCAGTTCTTC,TRBD1,TRBV7-3,-,TRBJ2-1
CASGERNTEAFF,TGTGCCAGCGGGGAGAGAAACACTGAAGCTTTCTTT,-,TRBV2,many,TRBJ1-1
CASSAEVSGTGNGYTF,TGTGCCAGCAGCGCTGAGGTATCCGGGACAGGGAATGGCTACACCTTC,TRBD1,TRBV7-9,many,TRBJ1-2
CASVRAGGATGELFF,TGTGCCAGCGTGCGGGCAGGGGGAGCCACCGGGGAGCTGTTTTTT,TRBD1,TRBV2,many,TRBJ2-2
CASSLGQGRNQYF,TGTGCCAGCAGCCTTGGCCAGGGAAGGAACCAGTACTTC,-,TRBV5-6,many,TRBJ2-5
CASSPVNTGELFF,TGTGCCAGCTCACCAGTGAACACCGGGGAGCTGTTTTTT,-,TRBV18,many,TRBJ2-2
CASSETAAGANVLTF,TGTGCCAGCAGTGAAACGGCAGCTGGGGCCAACGTCCTGACTTTC,-,TRBV2,-,TRBJ2-6
CASSPKTEDNEQFF,TGTGCCAGCTCACCCAAGACAGAAGACAATGAGCAGTTCTTC,-,TRBV18,-,TRBJ2-1
CASSLARSRTDTQYF,TGTGCCAGCAGCTTAGCCCGATCCCGCACAGATACGCAGTATTTT,-,TRBV7-2,few,TRBJ2-3
CASSLEAGAQHF,TGTGCCAGCAGCTTAGAGGCAGGGGCACAGCATTTT,-,TRBV7-9,many,TRBJ1-5
CASSEVYPAAGELFF,TGTGCCAGCAGTGAAGTTTACCCCGCGGCCGGGGAGCTGTTTTTT,-,TRBV2,-,TRBJ2-2
CANAEGKNSPLHF,TGTGCCAATGCAGAAGGGAAGAATTCACCCCTCCACTTT,-,TRBV15,many,TRBJ1-6
CASSTTEPNNYGYTF,TGTGCCAGTAGTACGACAGAGCCCAATAACTATGGCTACACCTTC,-,TRBV19,-,TRBJ1-2
CASSLATLRTINYGYTF,TGTGCCAGCAGCTTAGCGACCCTTAGGACAATTAACTATGGCTACACCTTC,-,TRBV7-2,-,TRBJ1-2